The T cell receptor (beta chain) described here comes from a study of CD4 T cells in relation to SARS-CoV-2 and coronaviruses. As for the study in general: PBMCs were cultured with antigen for over 8 days before TCR beta sequencing. Study-level points and caveats: SARS-CoV-2-driven expansion was significantly weaker in crossreactive than monoreactive clones.

Concerning this clone: Its antigen is not known.

The V segment lost 4 bases and the J segment 10 bases; nucleotides outside the gene matches: 14. The CDR3 has 16 residues. Germline lookup yields CDR1 SGDLS and CDR2 YYNGEE. Only in-frame clones appear in the TCRdb table, and some are missing; sequencing was by immunoSEQ multiplex PCR. The sample lists about 21,000 clones, 60% to 80% occurring once. Before the COVID-19 pandemic, during about 2011-2019, CD4+ T cells were taken from unexposed donors. The cells were cultured for less than twelve days before CD4+ T cells were isolated. As cell numbers allowed, unexposed-donor CD4+ T cells faced SARS-CoV-2 S/N and four cold-coronavirus spikes.

The chain has TRBV9 and TRBJ2-1, with TRBD2 identical over 10 bases. The material sequenced was CD4+ T cells from PBMCs, cultured in vitro. This sequence was found in a human donor in good health. CDR3 sequence: CASSPGPGLAGVEQFF. CDR3 DNA sequence: TGTGCCAGCAGCCCCGGGCCTGGTCTAGCGGGAGTGGAGCAGTTCTTC.